This T cell receptor beta chain was captured in a study of OX40 agonist ivuxolimab in advanced cancers. Study as a whole: The study enrolled dose-escalation patients with hepatocellular carcinoma, melanoma, renal cell or head and neck cancer.

Germline assignment: CDR1 SGHRS and CDR2 YFSETQ. The V gene lost 0 bases and the J gene lost 4 bases, with 17 bases spanning the gap. The CDR3 loop spans 18 amino acids. Worth noting for this clone: Its cognate antigen is unknown.

Here immunoSEQ multiplex PCR was the method, and the copy in TCRdb shows in-frame clones only, minus some. The data show fewer than 90,000 clones, 91% seen once. Excluded were patients having autoimmune disease history or systemic immunosuppression. Overall study results and limits: CD8+ T cells were the subset that, on average, had more expanded clones than CD4+.

This TCR was recovered from an adult with an advanced solid tumor such as melanoma, head and neck, liver or kidney cancer. V usage is TRBV5-1 and J usage is TRBJ2-6; perhaps TRBD1 as D (8 bases). The sample consisted of CD4+ or CD8+ T cells sorted from blood, taken in a trial of the OX40 agonist ivuxolimab. The CDR3 nucleotides are TGCGCCAGCAGCTTGGGGACAGGGAGGGTATCGGGGGCCAACGTCCTGACTTTC. Its translation is CASSLGTGRVSGANVLTF. Looking up the rest from reference TRBV5-1 and TRBJ2-6 gives the full variable domain: KAGVTQTPRYLIKTRGQQVTLSCSPISGHRSVSWYQQTPGQGLQFLFEYFSETQRNKGNFPGRFSGRQFSNSRSEMNVSTLELGDSALYLCASSLGTGRVSGANVLTFGAGSRLTVL.